Given below is one T cell receptor (beta chain) in context. Its specificity is unknown. V was clipped by 2 bases and J by 0 bases, with 10 bases between them. Per the germline V gene, CDR1 is MNHEY and CDR2 is SMNVEV (reference sequence). The CDR3 runs 15 residues. The data are from a study of PD-1 blockade in mismatch repair-deficient tumors. Study as a whole: Enrolled about 2013-2016, patients had progressing, pretreated mismatch repair-deficient cancers of approximately 13 types.

Only in-frame clones appear in the TCRdb table, and some are missing; sequencing was by immunoSEQ multiplex PCR. The sample contains some 130,000 clones, about 90% of which appear only once. TCRs were sequenced from a few patients responding to pembrolizumab. Overall study findings and caveats: Tumor-resident clones, often undetectable pretreatment in blood, expanded then contracted after pembrolizumab.

This specimen consisted of peripheral blood, obtained almost 74 weeks after starting pembrolizumab. This chain connects TRBV27 to TRBJ1-2, with a possible D match to TRBD1 (5 bases). This sequence was found in an adult with mismatch repair-deficient cancer. As DNA, the CDR3 is TGTGCCAGCAGTTTAAGTGTCAGGGCTAACTATGGCTACACCTTC. Amino acid sequence: CASSLSVRANYGYTF.